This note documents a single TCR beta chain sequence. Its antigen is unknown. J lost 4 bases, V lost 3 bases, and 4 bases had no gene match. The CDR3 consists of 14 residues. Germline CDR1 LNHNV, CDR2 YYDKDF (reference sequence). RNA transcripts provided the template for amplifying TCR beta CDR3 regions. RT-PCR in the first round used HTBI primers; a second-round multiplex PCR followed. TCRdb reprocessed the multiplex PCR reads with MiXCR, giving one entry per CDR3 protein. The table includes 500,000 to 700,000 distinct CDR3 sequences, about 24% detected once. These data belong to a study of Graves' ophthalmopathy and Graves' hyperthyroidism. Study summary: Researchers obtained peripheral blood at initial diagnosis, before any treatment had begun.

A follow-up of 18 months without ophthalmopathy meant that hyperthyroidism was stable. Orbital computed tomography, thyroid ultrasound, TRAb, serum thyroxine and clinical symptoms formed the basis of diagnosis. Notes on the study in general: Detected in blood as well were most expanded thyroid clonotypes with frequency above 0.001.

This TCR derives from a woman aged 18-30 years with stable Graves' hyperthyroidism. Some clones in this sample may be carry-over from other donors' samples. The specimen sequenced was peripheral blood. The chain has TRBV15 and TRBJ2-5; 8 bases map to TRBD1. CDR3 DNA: TGTGCCACCAGCAGGGACAGGGCATCAGAGACCCAGTACTTC. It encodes CATSRDRASETQYF. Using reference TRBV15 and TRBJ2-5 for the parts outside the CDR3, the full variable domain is DAMVIQNPRYQVTQFGKPVTLSCSQTLNHNVMYWYQQKSSQAPKLLFHYYDKDFNNEADTPDNFQSRRPNTSFCFLDIRSPGLGDTAMYLCATSRDRASETQYFGPGTRLLVL.